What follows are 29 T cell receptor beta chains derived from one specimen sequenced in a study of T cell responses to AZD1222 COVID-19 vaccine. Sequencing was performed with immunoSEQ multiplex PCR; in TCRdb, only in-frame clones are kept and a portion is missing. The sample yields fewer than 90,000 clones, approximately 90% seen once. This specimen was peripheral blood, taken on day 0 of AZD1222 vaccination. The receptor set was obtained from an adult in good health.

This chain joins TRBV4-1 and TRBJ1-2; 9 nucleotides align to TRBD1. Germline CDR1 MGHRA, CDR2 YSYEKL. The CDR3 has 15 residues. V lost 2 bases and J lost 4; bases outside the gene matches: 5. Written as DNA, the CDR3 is TGCGCCAGCAGCCAACAACAGGGGGCGCCCTATGGCTACACCTTC. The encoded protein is CASSQQQGAPYGYTF.

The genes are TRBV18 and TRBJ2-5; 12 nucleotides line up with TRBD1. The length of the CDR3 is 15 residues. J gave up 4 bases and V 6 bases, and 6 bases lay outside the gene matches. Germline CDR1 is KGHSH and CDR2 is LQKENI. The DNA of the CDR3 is TGTGCCAGCTCCCGACGGGACAGGGGGCCAGAGACCCAGTACTTC. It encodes CASSRRDRGPETQYF.

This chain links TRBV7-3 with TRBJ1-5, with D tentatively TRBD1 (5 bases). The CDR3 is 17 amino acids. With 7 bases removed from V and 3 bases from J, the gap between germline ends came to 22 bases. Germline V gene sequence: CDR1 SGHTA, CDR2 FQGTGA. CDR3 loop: CASTETQTEKFNQPQHF. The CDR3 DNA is TGTGCCAGCACCGAAACCCAGACAGAAAAATTCAATCAGCCCCAGCATTTT. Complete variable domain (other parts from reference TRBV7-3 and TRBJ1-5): GAGVSQTPSNKVTEKGKYVELRCDPISGHTALYWYRQSLGQGPEFLIYFQGTGAADDSGLPNDRFFAVRPEGSVSTLKIQRTERGDSAVYLCASTETQTEKFNQPQHFGDGTRLSIL.

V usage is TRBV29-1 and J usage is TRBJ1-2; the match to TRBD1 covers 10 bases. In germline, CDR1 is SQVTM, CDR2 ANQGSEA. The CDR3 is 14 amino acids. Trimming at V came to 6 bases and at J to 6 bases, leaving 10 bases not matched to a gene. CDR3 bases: TGCAGCGTCGCCGGACAGGGGGGCAGGGATGGCTACACCTTC. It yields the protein CSVAGQGGRDGYTF.

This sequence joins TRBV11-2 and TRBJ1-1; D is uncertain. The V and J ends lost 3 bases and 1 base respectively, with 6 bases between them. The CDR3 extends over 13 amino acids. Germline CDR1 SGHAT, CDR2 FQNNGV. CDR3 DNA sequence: TGTGCCAGCAGCTTTGGGGAGAACACTGAAGCTTTCTTT. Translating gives CASSFGENTEAFF.

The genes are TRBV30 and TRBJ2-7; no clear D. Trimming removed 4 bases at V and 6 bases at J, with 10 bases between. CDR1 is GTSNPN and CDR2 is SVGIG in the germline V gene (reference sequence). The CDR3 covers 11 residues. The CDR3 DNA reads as TGTGCCTGGACAGGCTTCGGCGAGCAGTACTTC. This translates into CAWTGFGEQYF.

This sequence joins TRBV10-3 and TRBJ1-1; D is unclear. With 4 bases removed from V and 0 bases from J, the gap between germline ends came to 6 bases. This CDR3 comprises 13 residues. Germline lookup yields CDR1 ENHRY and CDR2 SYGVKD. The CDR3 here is CAISGGMNTEAFF. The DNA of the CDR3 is TGTGCCATCAGTGGAGGGATGAACACTGAAGCTTTCTTT.

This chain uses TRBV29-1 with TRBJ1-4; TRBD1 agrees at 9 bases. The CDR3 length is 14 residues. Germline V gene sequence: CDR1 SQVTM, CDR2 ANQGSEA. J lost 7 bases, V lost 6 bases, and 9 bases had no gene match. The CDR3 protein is CSVREQGAGEKLFF. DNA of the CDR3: TGCAGCGTGAGGGAACAGGGGGCGGGTGAAAAACTGTTTTTT.

The CDR3 DNA reads TGTGCCAGCAGAAAACAGGGTGGGGAGACCCAGTACTTC. Translated, it gives CASRKQGGETQYF. The V call is TRBV7-9, the J call TRBJ2-5; a weak D match, TRBD1 (6 bases). The CDR3 spans 13 residues. V was pared by 6 bases and J by 5 bases, with 13 bases between. Germline CDR1 and CDR2: SEHNR and FQNEAQ (reference sequence).

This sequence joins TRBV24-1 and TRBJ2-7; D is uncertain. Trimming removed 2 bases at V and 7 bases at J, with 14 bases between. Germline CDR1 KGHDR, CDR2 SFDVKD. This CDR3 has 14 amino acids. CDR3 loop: CATSDSRTSLEQYF. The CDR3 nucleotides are TGTGCCACCAGTGATTCCCGGACCAGTCTGGAGCAGTACTTC.

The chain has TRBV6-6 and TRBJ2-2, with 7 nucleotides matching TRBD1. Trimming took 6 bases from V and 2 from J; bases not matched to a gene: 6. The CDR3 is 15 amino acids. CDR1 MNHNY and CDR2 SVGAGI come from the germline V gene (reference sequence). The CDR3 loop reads CASRLQGDNTGELFF. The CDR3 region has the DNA TGTGCCAGCAGACTCCAGGGGGACAACACCGGGGAGCTGTTTTTT.

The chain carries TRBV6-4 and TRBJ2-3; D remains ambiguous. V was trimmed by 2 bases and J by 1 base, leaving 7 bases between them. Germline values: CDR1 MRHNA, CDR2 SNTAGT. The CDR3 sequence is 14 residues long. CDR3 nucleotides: TGTGCCAGCAGTGACGGGATGGGCACAGATACGCAGTATTTT. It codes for CASSDGMGTDTQYF.

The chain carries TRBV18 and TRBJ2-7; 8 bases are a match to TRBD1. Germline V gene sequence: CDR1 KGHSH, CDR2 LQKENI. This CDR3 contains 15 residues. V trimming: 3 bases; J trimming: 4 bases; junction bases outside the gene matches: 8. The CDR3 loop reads CASSPFDRGTYEQYF. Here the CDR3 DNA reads TGTGCCAGCTCACCCTTTGACAGGGGAACTTACGAGCAGTACTTC.

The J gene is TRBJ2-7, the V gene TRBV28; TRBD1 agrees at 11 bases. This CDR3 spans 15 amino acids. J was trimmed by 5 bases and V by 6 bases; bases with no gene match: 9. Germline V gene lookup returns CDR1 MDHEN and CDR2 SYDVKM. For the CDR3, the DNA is TGTGCCAGCAGCCCTGGAGGGACAGGGGGACACGAGCAGTACTTC. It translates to CASSPGGTGGHEQYF.

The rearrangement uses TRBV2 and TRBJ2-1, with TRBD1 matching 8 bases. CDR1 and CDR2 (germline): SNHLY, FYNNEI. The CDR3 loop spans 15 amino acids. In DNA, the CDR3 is TGTGTCCAGGGGGGAAGGACAGGGCGGGGCAATGAGCAGTTCTTC. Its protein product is CVQGGRTGRGNEQFF.

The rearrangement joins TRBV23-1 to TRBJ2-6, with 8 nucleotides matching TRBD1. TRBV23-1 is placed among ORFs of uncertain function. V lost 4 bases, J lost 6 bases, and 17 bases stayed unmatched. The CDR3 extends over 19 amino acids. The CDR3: CASSRETRTGILEANVLTF. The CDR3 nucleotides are TGCGCCAGCAGTCGAGAGACACGGACAGGGATCCTCGAGGCCAACGTCCTGACTTTC.

The CDR3 coding sequence is TGTGCCAGTAGTATTGCCCTAGCGGGCATCCAAGAGACCCAGTACTTC. Its translation: CASSIALAGIQETQYF. V gene TRBV19 combines with J gene TRBJ2-5, with 8 positions matching TRBD2. Germline V gene sequence: CDR1 LNHDA, CDR2 SQIVND (reference sequence). CDR3 size: 16 residues. J lost 1 base, V lost 3 bases, and 7 bases had no gene match.

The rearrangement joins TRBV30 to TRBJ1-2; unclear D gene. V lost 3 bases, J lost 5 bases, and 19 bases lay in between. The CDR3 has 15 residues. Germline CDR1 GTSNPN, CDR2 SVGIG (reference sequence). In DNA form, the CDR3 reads TGTGCCTGGAGCAGCTCTCGGGGTTTAGGGTATGGCTACACCTTC. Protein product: CAWSSSRGLGYGYTF.

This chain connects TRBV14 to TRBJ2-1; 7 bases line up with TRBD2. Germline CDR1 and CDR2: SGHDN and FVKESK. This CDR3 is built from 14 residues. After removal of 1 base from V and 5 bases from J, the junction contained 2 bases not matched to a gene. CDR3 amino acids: CASSQVLANNEQFF. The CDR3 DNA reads TGTGCCAGCAGCCAAGTACTAGCGAACAATGAGCAGTTCTTC.

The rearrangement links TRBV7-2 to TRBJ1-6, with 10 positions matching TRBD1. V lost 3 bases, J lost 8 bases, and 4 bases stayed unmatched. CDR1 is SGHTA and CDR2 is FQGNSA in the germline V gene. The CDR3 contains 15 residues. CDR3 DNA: TGTGCCAGCAGCTTCCTGACAGGGGGCCATTCACCCCTCCACTTT. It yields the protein CASSFLTGGHSPLHF.

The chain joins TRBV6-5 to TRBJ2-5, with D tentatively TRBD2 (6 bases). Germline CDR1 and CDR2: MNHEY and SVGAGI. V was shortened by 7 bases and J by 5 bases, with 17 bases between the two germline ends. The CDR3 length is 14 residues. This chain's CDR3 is CASTSLGGGETQYF. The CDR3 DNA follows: TGTGCCAGCACCTCACTCGGGGGTGGGGAGACCCAGTACTTC.

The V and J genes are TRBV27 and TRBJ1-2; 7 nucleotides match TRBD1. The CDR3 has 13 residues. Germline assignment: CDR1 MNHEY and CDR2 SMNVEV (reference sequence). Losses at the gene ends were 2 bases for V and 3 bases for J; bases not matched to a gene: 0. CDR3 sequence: CASSLQGDYGYTF. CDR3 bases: TGTGCCAGCAGTTTACAGGGGGACTATGGCTACACCTTC.

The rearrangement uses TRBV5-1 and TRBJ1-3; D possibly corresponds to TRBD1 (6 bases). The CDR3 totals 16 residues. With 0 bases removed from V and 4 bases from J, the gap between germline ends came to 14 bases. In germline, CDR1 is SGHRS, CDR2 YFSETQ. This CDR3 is CASSLVPAGEGNTIYF. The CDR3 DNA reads TGCGCCAGCAGCTTGGTTCCGGCAGGGGAAGGAAACACCATATATTTT.

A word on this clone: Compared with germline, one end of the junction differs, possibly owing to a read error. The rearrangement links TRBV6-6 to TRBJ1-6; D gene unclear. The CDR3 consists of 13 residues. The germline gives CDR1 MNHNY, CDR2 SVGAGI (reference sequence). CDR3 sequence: CAVTATKNSPLHF. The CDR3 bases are TGCGCTGTAACCGCAACCAAGAATTCACCCCTCCACTTT.

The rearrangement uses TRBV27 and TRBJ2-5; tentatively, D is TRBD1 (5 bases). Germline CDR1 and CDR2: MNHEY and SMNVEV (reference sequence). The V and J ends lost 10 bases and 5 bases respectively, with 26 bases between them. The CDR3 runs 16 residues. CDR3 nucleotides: TGTGCCACCCCTGAGGACAACCTCCCCGGTGGGGAGACCCAGTACTTC. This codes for CATPEDNLPGGETQYF.

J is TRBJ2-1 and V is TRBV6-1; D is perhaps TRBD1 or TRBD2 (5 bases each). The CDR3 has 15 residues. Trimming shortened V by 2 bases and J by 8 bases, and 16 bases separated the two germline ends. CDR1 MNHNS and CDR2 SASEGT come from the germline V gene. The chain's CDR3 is CASSELGVVVDEQFF. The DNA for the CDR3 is TGTGCCAGCAGTGAATTGGGGGTTGTAGTAGATGAGCAGTTCTTC.

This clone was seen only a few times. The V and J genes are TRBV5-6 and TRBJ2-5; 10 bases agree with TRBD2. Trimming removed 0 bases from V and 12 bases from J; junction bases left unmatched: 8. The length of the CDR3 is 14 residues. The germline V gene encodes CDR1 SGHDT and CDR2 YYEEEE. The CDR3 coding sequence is TGTGCCAGCAGCTTGGCGATACTAGCGGGAAGGAAGTACTTC. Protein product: CASSLAILAGRKYF.

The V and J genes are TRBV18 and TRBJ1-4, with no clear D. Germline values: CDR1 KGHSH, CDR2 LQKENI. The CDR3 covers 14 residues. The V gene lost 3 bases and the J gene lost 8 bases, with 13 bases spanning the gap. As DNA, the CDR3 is TGTGCCAGCTCACCCTCGCACGCGTCGGAAAAACTGTTTTTT. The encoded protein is CASSPSHASEKLFF. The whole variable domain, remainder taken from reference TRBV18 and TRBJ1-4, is NAGVMQNPRHLVRRRGQEARLRCSPMKGHSHVYWYRQLPEEGLKFMVYLQKENIIDESGMPKERFSAEFPKEGPSILRIQQVVRGDSAAYFCASSPSHASEKLFFGSGTQLSVL.

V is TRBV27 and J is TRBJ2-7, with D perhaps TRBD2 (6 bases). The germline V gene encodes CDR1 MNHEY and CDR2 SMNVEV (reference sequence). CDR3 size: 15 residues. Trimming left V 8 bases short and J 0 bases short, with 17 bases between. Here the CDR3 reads CASAYSGESSYEQYV. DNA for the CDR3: TGTGCCAGCGCCTATAGCGGCGAAAGCTCCTACGAGCAGTACGTC.